These 16 T cell receptor beta chains came from one sample sequenced in a study of T cell repertoires in cytomegalovirus infection. TCRdb processed the reads anew with MiXCR; each CDR3 protein has one entry. The table has some 250,000 distinct CDR3 sequences, approximately 9% seen once. Sequenced input: PBMCs. These receptors all stem from a human donor in good health (CMV status not recorded). Some clones in this sample may be carry-over from other donors' samples.

The chain joins TRBV20-1 to TRBJ2-1; a possible D gene is TRBD2 (7 bases). The CDR3 length is 14 residues. Per the germline V gene, CDR1 is DFQATT and CDR2 is SNEGSKA (reference sequence). V was clipped by 4 bases and J by 8 bases, with 18 bases between them. The CDR3 sequence is CSAMGGRGSDEQFF. For the CDR3, the DNA is TGCAGTGCTATGGGGGGGCGCGGGTCCGATGAGCAGTTCTTC.

This clonotype has more than one count but fewer than ten. The rearrangement joins TRBV20-1 to TRBJ2-5, with 8 bases aligning to TRBD2. Germline V gives CDR1 DFQATT, CDR2 SNEGSKA (reference sequence). CDR3 size: 15 residues. J lost 5 bases, V lost 1 base, and 9 bases had no gene match. The CDR3 here is CSARGRRGDEETQYF. In nucleotides, the CDR3 is TGCAGTGCTAGAGGACGGCGGGGGGATGAGGAGACCCAGTACTTC.

This clonotype was observed a handful of times. The J gene is TRBJ1-2, the V gene TRBV12-3 or TRBV12-4; D is uncertain. Trimming removed 3 bases at V and 2 bases at J, with 4 bases between. This CDR3 is built from 12 residues. The CDR3 here is CASSFLNYGYTF. CDR3 DNA: TGTGCCAGCAGTTTTCTCAACTATGGCTACACCTTC.

This clonotype has only a few counts. The genes are TRBV7-2 and TRBJ1-5, with TRBD1 identical over 7 bases. After removal of 6 bases from V and 4 bases from J, the junction contained 6 bases not matched to a gene. The CDR3 is made up of 14 amino acids. Germline CDR1 is SGHTA and CDR2 is FQGNSA. The CDR3 DNA sequence: TGTGCCAGCAGGAGTGGGACAGCAAATCAGCCCCAGCATTTT. It translates to CASRSGTANQPQHF.

In its sample, this clonotype was seen many times. The DNA for the CDR3 is TGTGCCAGCAGTTTGGCGGGGGGTGGAGGAACAGGGCGGACTGAAGCTTTCTTT. Its protein is CASSLAGGGGTGRTEAFF. The J gene is TRBJ1-1, the V gene TRBV28; weak D call: TRBD1 (6 bases). V lost 3 bases, J lost 5 bases, and 25 bases lay in between. Germline V gene lookup returns CDR1 MDHEN and CDR2 SYDVKM. The CDR3 is 18 residues long.

This clonotype was observed many times. The chain recombines TRBV7-2 with TRBJ2-5, with D uncertain. The CDR3 runs 14 residues. Germline CDR1 reads SGHTA; CDR2 reads FQGNSA. V lost 2 bases and J lost 2, with 9 bases in between. CDR3 coding DNA: TGTGCCAGCAGCTTACGTCGCGGACAAGAGACCCAGTACTTC. It codes for CASSLRRGQETQYF.

The genes are TRBV5-1 and TRBJ2-5, with 7 bases matching TRBD1. With 4 bases clipped from V and 3 bases from J, the junction kept 9 bases outside the gene matches. The CDR3 has 15 residues. Germline V lookup: CDR1 SGHRS, CDR2 YFSETQ. The CDR3 DNA reads TGCGCCAGCAGCACAGGGGCTACTGCAAAAGAGACCCAGTACTTC. It specifies CASSTGATAKETQYF.

The chain uses TRBV7-3 and TRBJ1-1, with TRBD1 identical over 8 bases. The CDR3 covers 12 residues. Looked up from germline, CDR1 is SGHTA and CDR2 is FQGTGA. With V trimmed by 9 bases and J by 8 bases, 8 bases remained unmatched. CDR3 in amino acids: CASGGQVKEAFF. The CDR3 nucleotides are TGTGCCAGTGGGGGACAGGTTAAAGAAGCTTTCTTT.

V and J are TRBV29-1 and TRBJ1-2; 7 bases match TRBD1. J lost 5 bases, V lost 4 bases, and 7 bases had no gene match. The CDR3 is 13 residues long. Germline-derived CDR1 and CDR2 are SQVTM and ANQGSEA. In DNA form, the CDR3 reads TGCAGCGTTGCCGGGACAGACGATTATGGCTACACCTTC. It encodes CSVAGTDDYGYTF.

This clonotype has at least ten counts. The rearrangement uses TRBV28 and TRBJ1-1; D call uncertain. Trimming stripped 1 base from V and 5 bases from J, with 14 bases between. This CDR3 is built from 15 residues. The germline V gene encodes CDR1 MDHEN and CDR2 SYDVKM. The CDR3 is CASSLFKAGMTEAFF. Written as DNA, the CDR3 is TGTGCCAGCAGTTTATTCAAGGCGGGAATGACTGAAGCTTTCTTT.

The V and J genes are TRBV19 and TRBJ1-2, with 9 bases aligning to TRBD1. Trimming removed 9 bases from V and 4 bases from J; junction bases left unmatched: 3. The germline gives CDR1 LNHDA, CDR2 SQIVND (reference sequence). The CDR3 is made up of 12 amino acids. The CDR3 here is CASRDRVYGYTF. DNA of the CDR3: TGTGCCAGCCGGGACAGGGTCTATGGCTACACCTTC.

This clonotype was counted many times. This chain uses TRBV7-9 with TRBJ1-6; no reliable D call. The CDR3 spans 18 residues. Per germline, CDR1 SEHNR and CDR2 FQNEAQ (reference sequence). Trimming left V 6 bases short and J 7 bases short, with 25 bases between. As DNA, the CDR3 is TGTGCCAGCAGTACCTCCAATCTCTTCGGGGTAAGAAATTCACCCCTCCACTTT. It codes for CASSTSNLFGVRNSPLHF.

This clonotype has at least ten counts. J is TRBJ1-2 and V is TRBV27; no firm D call. V lost 7 bases to trimming and J lost 2 bases, with 11 bases between them. The CDR3 has 13 amino acids. CDR1 and CDR2 from the germline V gene are MNHEY and SMNVEV (reference sequence). CDR3 DNA sequence: TGTGCCAGCAAGAATCCAGGAAACTATGGCTACACCTTC. This translates into CASKNPGNYGYTF.

This chain uses TRBV29-1 with TRBJ1-1; D remains ambiguous. Germline V gene data show CDR1 as SQVTM and CDR2 as ANQGSEA. V lost 7 bases and J 2 bases, leaving 11 bases between the germline ends. The CDR3 has 12 amino acids. The CDR3 is CSASDGNTEAFF. CDR3 coding DNA: TGCAGCGCTTCGGACGGCAACACTGAAGCTTTCTTT.

Ten or more counts support this clonotype. The chain combines TRBV6-2 or TRBV6-3 with TRBJ1-5; D not resolved. The V and J ends lost 2 bases and 1 base respectively, with 12 bases between them. The CDR3 runs 16 residues. Germline V CDR1 and CDR2: MNHEY, SVGEGT. As DNA, the CDR3 is TGTGCCAGCAGTTACAGGGCCTCTGCGAGCAATCAGCCCCAGCATTTT. This sequence encodes CASSYRASASNQPQHF.

This clonotype turned up a few times. The chain combines TRBV7-2 with TRBJ2-1; D is ambiguous. Trimming stripped 2 bases from V and 0 bases from J, with 8 bases between. This CDR3 region has 15 residues. Germline loops: CDR1 SGHTA, CDR2 FQGNSA. In DNA form, the CDR3 reads TGTGCCAGCAGCTTAACCTTTAGCTCCTACAATGAGCAGTTCTTC. Residues: CASSLTFSSYNEQFF. The variable domain in full, completed from reference TRBV7-2 and TRBJ2-1, reads GAGVSQSPSNKVTEKGKDVELRCDPISGHTALYWYRQSLGQGLEFLIYFQGNSAPDKSGLPSDRFSAERTGGSVSTLTIQRTQQEDSAVYLCASSLTFSSYNEQFFGPGTRLTVL.